The 15 T cell receptor beta chains reported below all come from one sample, sequenced in a study of T-cell memory formation after mild COVID-19. TCRdb processed the 5' RACE reads anew with MiXCR; each CDR3 protein has one entry. The sample includes about 240,000 distinct CDR3 sequences, more than 8% of them seen just once. The sample consisted of PBMCs or a T cell subset sorted from them (not recorded which). These receptors came from a young man who had mild COVID-19 (a few samples of this study predate the infection). Cell type and time point are not known.

The gene calls are TRBV7-2 and TRBJ1-6; tentatively, D is TRBD1 (5 bases). V lost 5 bases and J lost 7, with 15 bases in between. Germline V CDR1 and CDR2: SGHTA, FQGNSA. The CDR3 is made up of 15 amino acids. CDR3 sequence (DNA): TGTGCCAGCAGCCCCCGAAGGCAGGGAAATTCACCCCTCCACTTT. Protein sequence: CASSPRRQGNSPLHF. The full variable domain, rest sourced from reference TRBV7-2 and TRBJ1-6, is GAGVSQSPSNKVTEKGKDVELRCDPISGHTALYWYRQSLGQGLEFLIYFQGNSAPDKSGLPSDRFSAERTGGSVSTLTIQRTQQEDSAVYLCASSPRRQGNSPLHFGNGTRLTVT.

On this clonotype itself: The junction differs from germline at one of its ends, possibly a read error. V is TRBV5-1 and J is TRBJ2-2; either TRBD1 or TRBD2 may supply D (5 bases each). Germline lookup yields CDR1 SGHRS and CDR2 YFSETQ. CDR3 length equals 16 residues. The chain's CDR3 is CASSLVPGTNTGELSF. The CDR3 DNA sequence: TGCGCCAGCAGCTTGGTTCCAGGGACGAACACCGGGGAGCTGTCTTTT.

The chain couples TRBV2 to TRBJ2-5; D is possibly TRBD2 (5 bases). Trimming pared 4 bases from V and 0 bases from J, leaving 12 bases between. The germline V gene encodes CDR1 SNHLY and CDR2 FYNNEI. This CDR3 contains 15 residues. CDR3 sequence: CASSGVANDQETQYF. CDR3 DNA: TGTGCCAGCAGTGGCGTAGCGAACGACCAAGAGACCCAGTACTTC.

In its sample, this clonotype was seen a few times. The rearrangement joins TRBV4-3 to TRBJ2-4; 10 bases map to TRBD2. Germline trimming cut 0 bases from V and 6 bases from J; bases unmatched to any gene: 8. Germline V gene sequence: CDR1 LGHNA, CDR2 YSLEER. The CDR3 has 17 amino acids. The CDR3 here is CASSQETGAGGRNIQYF. CDR3 DNA sequence: TGCGCCAGCAGCCAAGAAACGGGAGCGGGGGGGAGAAACATTCAGTACTTC.

This chain links TRBV6-2 or TRBV6-3 with TRBJ2-7; 9 bases agree with TRBD2. The V and J ends lost 5 bases and 3 bases, in that order; junction bases with no gene match: 8. The CDR3 has 15 amino acids. Germline V lookup: CDR1 MNHEY, CDR2 SVGEGT. The DNA of the CDR3 is TGTGCCAGCAGTCACCCGGGACTAGCATTCTACGAGCAGTACTTC. This encodes CASSHPGLAFYEQYF.

The V and J genes are TRBV20-1 and TRBJ2-3; 8 nucleotides line up with TRBD2. The J segment lost 4 bases and the V segment lost 8 bases, leaving 14 bases of the junction unmatched. The CDR3 has 15 amino acids. Germline V gives CDR1 DFQATT, CDR2 SNEGSKA (reference sequence). The chain's CDR3 is CSPGSGGPSADTQYF. In DNA, the CDR3 is TGCAGTCCTGGGTCGGGGGGGCCGTCCGCAGATACGCAGTATTTT.

This clonotype was observed a handful of times. The chain is built from TRBV11-2 and TRBJ1-1; D may be TRBD1 (5 bases). Germline CDR1 and CDR2: SGHAT and FQNNGV. This CDR3 spans 17 amino acids. V shed 0 bases and J shed 5 bases, with 19 bases lying between them. DNA of the CDR3: TGTGCCAGCAGCTTAGATGGCCCAGGCGGGGGAGGGACTGAAGCTTTCTTT. Translating it yields CASSLDGPGGGGTEAFF. The full variable domain, its missing parts supplied by reference TRBV11-2 and TRBJ1-1, is EAGVAQSPRYKIIEKRQSVAFWCNPISGHATLYWYQQILGQGPKLLIQFQNNGVVDDSQLPKDRFSAERLKGVDSTLKIQPAKLEDSAVYLCASSLDGPGGGGTEAFFGQGTRLTVV.

This clonotype was observed a few times. The rearrangement links TRBV14 to TRBJ2-3; 9 nucleotides agree with TRBD2. J lost 4 bases, V lost 6 bases, and 5 bases had no gene match. CDR1 and CDR2 from the germline V gene are SGHDN and FVKESK. This CDR3 spans 14 amino acids. Here the CDR3 reads CASSAGGPADTQYF. The CDR3 DNA reads TGTGCCAGCAGTGCGGGGGGGCCTGCAGATACGCAGTATTTT.

DNA of the CDR3: TGCGCCAGCAGCCAAGATAAGCGGAACACAGATACGCAGTATTTT. This sequence encodes CASSQDKRNTDTQYF. The chain recombines TRBV4-3 with TRBJ2-3; tentatively, D is TRBD2 (5 bases). With 0 bases removed from V and 2 bases from J, the gap between germline ends came to 9 bases. CDR3 size: 15 residues. CDR1 LGHNA and CDR2 YSLEER come from the germline V gene.

Only a few counts were recorded for this clonotype. The V call is TRBV18, the J call TRBJ2-2; tentative D call: TRBD1 (5 bases). The CDR3 is 16 amino acids. CDR1 and CDR2 (germline): KGHSH, LQKENI. Trimming left V 2 bases short and J 5 bases short, with 15 bases between. The CDR3 nucleotides are TGTGCCAGCTCACCAACCGACAGCACCAAGACCGGGGAGCTGTTTTTT. This codes for CASSPTDSTKTGELFF.

This clonotype has more than one count but fewer than ten. The chain links TRBV6-5 to TRBJ2-3; D may be TRBD1 (6 bases). The germline V gene has CDR1 MNHEY and CDR2 SVGAGI. The length of the CDR3 is 13 residues. Trimming shortened V by 6 bases and J by 6 bases, and 13 bases separated the two germline ends. The CDR3 protein is CASSRTQGDTQYF. CDR3 nucleotide sequence: TGTGCCAGCAGCCGGACCCAGGGGGATACGCAGTATTTT.

The V and J genes are TRBV3-1 and TRBJ2-1; TRBD2 matches at 12 bases. The ends lost 4 bases at V and 6 bases at J; junction bases unmatched: 4. The CDR3 loop spans 15 amino acids. Germline CDR1 is LGHDT and CDR2 is YNNKEL (reference sequence). This chain's CDR3 is CASSPLAGGTNEQFF. The CDR3 nucleotides are TGTGCCAGCAGCCCTCTAGCGGGGGGGACCAATGAGCAGTTCTTC.

The gene calls are TRBV4-2 and TRBJ2-2, with 8 bases that match TRBD2. The CDR3 has 15 amino acids. Germline V CDR1 and CDR2: LGHNA, YNFKEQ. Unmatched junction bases numbered 8, after V lost 6 bases and J lost 5 bases. The CDR3 DNA reads as TGTGCCAGCAGACCTTCGGGGGGGCAGACCGGGGAGCTGTTTTTT. Translating it yields CASRPSGGQTGELFF.

This clonotype was detected a few times. The chain has TRBV30 and TRBJ2-5; a weak D match, TRBD2 (6 bases). The CDR3 sequence is 13 residues long. Per germline, CDR1 GTSNPN and CDR2 SVGIG (reference sequence). The ends were cut back, 2 bases at V and 5 bases at J, with 12 bases in the middle. CDR3 coding DNA: TGTGCCTGGAGTTCTAGCGCCGGGGAGACCCAGTACTTC. The encoded protein is CAWSSSAGETQYF.

This clonotype has more than one count but fewer than ten. The chain employs TRBV19 and TRBJ1-6; 7 nucleotides agree with TRBD1. V shed 3 bases, J shed 6 bases, and the junction held 5 bases outside the gene matches. This CDR3 is 15 amino acids long. The germline CDR1 and CDR2 sequences are LNHDA and SQIVND (reference sequence). The CDR3 region is CASSMTRDSNSPLHF. CDR3 bases: TGTGCCAGTAGTATGACCCGGGACAGTAATTCACCCCTCCACTTT.